This paragraph covers one TCR beta chain sequence. Antigen unknown. Sequencing used immunoSEQ multiplex PCR; TCRdb keeps in-frame clones, though not all of them. The data contain 90,000 to 150,000 clones, under 90% of them singletons. The sample comes from a study of cytomegalovirus exposure and HLA in healthy donors. General study findings and limits: Rare TCR sequences dominated, though some public TCRs recurred in many donors. Cytomegalovirus association was listed for about 160 TCR beta chains.

Separate from the 666-subject first cohort, the 120-subject validation cohort was the one that the donors belonged to. V dropped 5 bases and J dropped 7 bases, with 8 bases sitting between them. From germline, CDR1 is SGHVS and CDR2 FQNEAQ. The CDR3 contains 11 residues. The sequence was obtained from a woman in her thirties in good health and CMV-seronegative. The sequencing input was PBMCs. V usage is TRBV7-8 and J usage is TRBJ1-1; possible D gene TRBD1, 6 bases. The CDR3 nucleotides read TGTGCCAGCAGCCAGGGGAGTGAAGCTTTCTTT. It encodes CASSQGSEAFF.